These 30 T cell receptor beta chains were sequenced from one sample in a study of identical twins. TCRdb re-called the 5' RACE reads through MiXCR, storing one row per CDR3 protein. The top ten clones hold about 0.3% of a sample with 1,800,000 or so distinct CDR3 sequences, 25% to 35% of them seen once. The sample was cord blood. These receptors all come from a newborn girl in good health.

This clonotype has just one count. CDR3: CASSATGGLHEQFF. CDR3 nucleotides: TGTGCCAGCAGCGCGACAGGGGGCTTACATGAGCAGTTCTTC. The chain couples TRBV7-2 to TRBJ2-1; 10 nucleotides agree with TRBD1. Germline V gene data show CDR1 as SGHTA and CDR2 as FQGNSA. This CDR3 is built from 14 residues. With 5 bases clipped from V and 8 bases from J, the junction kept 6 bases outside the gene matches.

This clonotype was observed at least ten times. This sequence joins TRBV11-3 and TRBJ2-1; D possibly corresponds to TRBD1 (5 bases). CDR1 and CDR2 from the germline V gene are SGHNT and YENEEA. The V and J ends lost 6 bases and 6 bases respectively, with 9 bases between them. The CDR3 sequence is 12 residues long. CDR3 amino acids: CASSFQGNEQFF. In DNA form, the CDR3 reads TGTGCCAGCAGTTTTCAGGGCAATGAGCAGTTCTTC.

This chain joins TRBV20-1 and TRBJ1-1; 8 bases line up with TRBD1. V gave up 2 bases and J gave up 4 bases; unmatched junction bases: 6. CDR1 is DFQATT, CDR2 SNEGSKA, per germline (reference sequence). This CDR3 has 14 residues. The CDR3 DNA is TGCAGTGCTAGACCCGGACAGGGAGTCACTGAAGCTTTCTTT. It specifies CSARPGQGVTEAFF.

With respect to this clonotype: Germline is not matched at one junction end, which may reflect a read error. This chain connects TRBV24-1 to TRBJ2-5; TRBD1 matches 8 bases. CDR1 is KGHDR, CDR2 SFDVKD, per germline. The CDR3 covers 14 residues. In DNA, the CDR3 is TGTGCCGCTCTTCGGGACAGGCGCAACTACGAGCAGAACTTC. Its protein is CAALRDRRNYEQNF.

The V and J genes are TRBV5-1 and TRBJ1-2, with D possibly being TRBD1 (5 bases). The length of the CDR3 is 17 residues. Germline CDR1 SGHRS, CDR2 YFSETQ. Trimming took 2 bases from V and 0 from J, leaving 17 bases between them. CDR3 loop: CASSLQVSPLANYGYTF. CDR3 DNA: TGCGCCAGCAGCTTACAGGTCTCCCCGTTAGCTAACTATGGCTACACCTTC.

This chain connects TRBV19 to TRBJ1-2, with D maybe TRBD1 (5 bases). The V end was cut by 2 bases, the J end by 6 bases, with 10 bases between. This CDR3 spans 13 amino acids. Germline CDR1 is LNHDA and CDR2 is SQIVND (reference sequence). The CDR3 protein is CASSILRGNGYTF. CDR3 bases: TGTGCCAGTAGTATACTTCGGGGGAATGGCTACACCTTC.

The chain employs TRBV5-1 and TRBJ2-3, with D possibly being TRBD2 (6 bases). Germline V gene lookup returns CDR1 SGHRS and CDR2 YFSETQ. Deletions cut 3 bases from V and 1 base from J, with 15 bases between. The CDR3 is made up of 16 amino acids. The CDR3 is CASSSGDSGGTDTQYF. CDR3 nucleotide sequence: TGCGCCAGCAGCTCGGGAGACTCGGGCGGCACAGATACGCAGTATTTT.

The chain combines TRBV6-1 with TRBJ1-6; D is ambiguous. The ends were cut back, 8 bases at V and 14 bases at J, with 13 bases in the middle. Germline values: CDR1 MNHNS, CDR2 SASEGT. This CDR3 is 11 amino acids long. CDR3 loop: CASHALASLHF. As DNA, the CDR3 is TGTGCCAGCCACGCCCTAGCGTCCCTCCACTTT.

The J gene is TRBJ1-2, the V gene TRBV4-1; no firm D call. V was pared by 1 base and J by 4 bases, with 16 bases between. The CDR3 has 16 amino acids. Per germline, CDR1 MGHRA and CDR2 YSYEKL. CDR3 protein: CASSQGATGMSYGYTF. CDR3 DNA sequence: TGCGCCAGCAGCCAAGGAGCTACGGGGATGAGCTATGGCTACACCTTC.

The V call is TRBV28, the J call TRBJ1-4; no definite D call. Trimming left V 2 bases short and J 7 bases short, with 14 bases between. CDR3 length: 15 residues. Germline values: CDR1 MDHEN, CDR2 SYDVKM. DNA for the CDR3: TGTGCCAGCAGTTTAGGTCAGGAGATGAGTGAAAAACTGTTTTTT. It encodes CASSLGQEMSEKLFF.

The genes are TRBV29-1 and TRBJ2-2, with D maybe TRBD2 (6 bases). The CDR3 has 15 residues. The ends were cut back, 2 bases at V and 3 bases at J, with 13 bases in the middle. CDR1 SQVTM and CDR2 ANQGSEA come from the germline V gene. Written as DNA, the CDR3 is TGCAGCGTTGAAAGGGCCGGGACTCACACCGGGGAGCTGTTTTTT. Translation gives CSVERAGTHTGELFF.

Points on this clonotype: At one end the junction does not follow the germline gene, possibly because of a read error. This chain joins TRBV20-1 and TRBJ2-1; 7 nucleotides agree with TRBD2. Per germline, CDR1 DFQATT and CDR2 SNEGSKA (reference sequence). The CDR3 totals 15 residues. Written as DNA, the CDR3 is TGCAGTGCTAGGTGGCTAGCGGCCTCCTACAATGAGCAGGTCTTC. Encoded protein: CSARWLAASYNEQVF.

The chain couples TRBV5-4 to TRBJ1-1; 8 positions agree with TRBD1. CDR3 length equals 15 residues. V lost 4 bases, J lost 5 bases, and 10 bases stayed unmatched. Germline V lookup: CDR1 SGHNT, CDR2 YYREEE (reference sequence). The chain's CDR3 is CASSPRQGYMTEAFF. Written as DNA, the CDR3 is TGTGCCAGCAGCCCCCGACAGGGGTATATGACTGAAGCTTTCTTT.

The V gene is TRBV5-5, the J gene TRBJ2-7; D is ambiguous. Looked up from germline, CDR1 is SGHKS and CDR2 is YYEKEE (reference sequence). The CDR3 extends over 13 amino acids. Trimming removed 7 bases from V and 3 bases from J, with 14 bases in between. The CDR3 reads CASLSDANYEQYF. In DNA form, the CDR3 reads TGTGCCAGCCTATCGGACGCAAACTACGAGCAGTACTTC.

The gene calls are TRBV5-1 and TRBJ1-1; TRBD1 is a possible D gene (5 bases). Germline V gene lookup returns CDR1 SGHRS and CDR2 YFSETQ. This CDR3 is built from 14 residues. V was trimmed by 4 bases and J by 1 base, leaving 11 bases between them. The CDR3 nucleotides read TGCGCCAGCAGCACCTGGGGCAGGAACACTGAAGCTTTCTTT. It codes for CASSTWGRNTEAFF.

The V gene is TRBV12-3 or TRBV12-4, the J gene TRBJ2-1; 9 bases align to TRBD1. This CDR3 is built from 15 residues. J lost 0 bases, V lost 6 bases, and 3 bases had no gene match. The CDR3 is CASRRQGVSYNEQFF. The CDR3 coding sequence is TGTGCCAGCAGACGACAGGGGGTCTCCTACAATGAGCAGTTCTTC.

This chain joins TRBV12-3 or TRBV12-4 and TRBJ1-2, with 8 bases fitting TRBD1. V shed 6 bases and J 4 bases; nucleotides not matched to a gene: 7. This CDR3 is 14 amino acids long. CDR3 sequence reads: CASSQTGAAYGYTF. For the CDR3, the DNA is TGTGCCAGCAGCCAGACAGGGGCCGCCTATGGCTACACCTTC.

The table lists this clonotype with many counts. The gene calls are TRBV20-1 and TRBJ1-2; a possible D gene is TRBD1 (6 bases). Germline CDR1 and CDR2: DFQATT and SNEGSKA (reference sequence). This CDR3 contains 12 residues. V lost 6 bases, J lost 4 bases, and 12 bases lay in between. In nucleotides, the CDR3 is TGCAGTGCAGAACAGGGCTCCTATGGCTACACCTTC. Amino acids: CSAEQGSYGYTF.

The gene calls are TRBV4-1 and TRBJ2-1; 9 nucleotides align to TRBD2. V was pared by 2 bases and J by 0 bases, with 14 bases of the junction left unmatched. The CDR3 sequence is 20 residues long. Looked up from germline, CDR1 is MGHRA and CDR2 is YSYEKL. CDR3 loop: CASSQPSTSGRQSSYNEQFF. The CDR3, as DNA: TGCGCCAGCAGCCAACCCTCGACTAGCGGCCGTCAGAGCTCCTACAATGAGCAGTTCTTC.

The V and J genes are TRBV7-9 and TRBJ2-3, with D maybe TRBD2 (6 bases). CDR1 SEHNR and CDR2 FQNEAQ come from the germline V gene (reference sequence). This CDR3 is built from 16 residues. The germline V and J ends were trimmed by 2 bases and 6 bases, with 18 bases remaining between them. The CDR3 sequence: CASSLREADLSDTQYF. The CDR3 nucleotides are TGTGCCAGCAGCTTAAGGGAGGCGGATTTGTCTGATACGCAGTATTTT.

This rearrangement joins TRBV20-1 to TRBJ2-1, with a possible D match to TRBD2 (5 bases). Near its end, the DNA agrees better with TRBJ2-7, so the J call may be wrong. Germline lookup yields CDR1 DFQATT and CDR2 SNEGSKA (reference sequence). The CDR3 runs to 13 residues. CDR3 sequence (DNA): TGCAGTGCTAGAGTGAGGACTTACAATGAGCAGTACTTC. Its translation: CSARVRTYNEQYF.

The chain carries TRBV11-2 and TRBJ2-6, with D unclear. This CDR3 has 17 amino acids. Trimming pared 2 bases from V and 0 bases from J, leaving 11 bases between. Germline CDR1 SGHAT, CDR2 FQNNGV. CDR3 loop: CASSLKGRSSGANVLTF. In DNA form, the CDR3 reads TGTGCCAGCAGCTTAAAAGGACGGAGCTCTGGGGCCAACGTCCTGACTTTC.

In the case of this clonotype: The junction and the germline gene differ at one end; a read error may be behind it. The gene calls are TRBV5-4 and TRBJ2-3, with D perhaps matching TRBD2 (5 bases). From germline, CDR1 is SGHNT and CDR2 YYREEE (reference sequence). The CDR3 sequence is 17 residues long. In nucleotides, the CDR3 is TGTGCCAGCAGCCGATTTTTAGGCGCGGCTAGCACAGATACGCGGTATTTT. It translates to CASSRFLGAASTDTRYF.

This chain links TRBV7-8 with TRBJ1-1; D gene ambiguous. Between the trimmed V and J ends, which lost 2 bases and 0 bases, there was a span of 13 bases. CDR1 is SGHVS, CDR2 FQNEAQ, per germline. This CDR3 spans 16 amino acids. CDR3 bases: TGTGCCAGCAGCTTATATCGCCGGCCCATGAACACTGAAGCTTTCTTT. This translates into CASSLYRRPMNTEAFF.

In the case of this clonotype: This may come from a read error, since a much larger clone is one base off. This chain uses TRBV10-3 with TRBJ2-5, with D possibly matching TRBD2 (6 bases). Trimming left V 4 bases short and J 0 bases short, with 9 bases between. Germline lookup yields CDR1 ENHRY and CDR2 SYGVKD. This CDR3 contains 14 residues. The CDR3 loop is CAISGGDYQETQYF. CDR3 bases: TGTGCCATCAGTGGCGGGGACTACCAAGAGACCCAGTACTTC.

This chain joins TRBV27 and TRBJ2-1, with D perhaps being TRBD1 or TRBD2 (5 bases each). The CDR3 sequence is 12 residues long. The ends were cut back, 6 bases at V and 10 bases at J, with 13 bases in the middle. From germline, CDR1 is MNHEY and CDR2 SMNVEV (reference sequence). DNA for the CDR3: TGTGCCAGCAGCTGGGACGGACGCGAGCAGTTCTTC. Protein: CASSWDGREQFF.

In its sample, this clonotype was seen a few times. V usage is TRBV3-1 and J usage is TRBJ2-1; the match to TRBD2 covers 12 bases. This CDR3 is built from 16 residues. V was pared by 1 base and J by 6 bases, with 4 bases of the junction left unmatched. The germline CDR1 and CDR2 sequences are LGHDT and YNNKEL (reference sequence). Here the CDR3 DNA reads TGTGCCAGCAGCCAAGCCCCTAGCGGGGGGGCCAATGAGCAGTTCTTC. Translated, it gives CASSQAPSGGANEQFF.

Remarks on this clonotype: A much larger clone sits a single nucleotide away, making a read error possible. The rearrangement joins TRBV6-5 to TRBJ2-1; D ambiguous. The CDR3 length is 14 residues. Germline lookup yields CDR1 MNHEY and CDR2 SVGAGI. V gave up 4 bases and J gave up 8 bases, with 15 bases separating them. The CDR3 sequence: CASSSRSLYDEQFF. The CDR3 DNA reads TGTGCCAGCAGTTCCCGAAGTCTATACGATGAGCAGTTCTTC.

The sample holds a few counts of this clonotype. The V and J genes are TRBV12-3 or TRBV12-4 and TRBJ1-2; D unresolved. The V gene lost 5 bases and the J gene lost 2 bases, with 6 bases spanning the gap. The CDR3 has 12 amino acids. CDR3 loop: CASSGMNYGYTF. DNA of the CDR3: TGTGCCAGCAGTGGGATGAACTATGGCTACACCTTC.

As DNA, the CDR3 is TGTGCCAGCAGCCGGCAGGGGGGGGACAATGAGCAGTTCTTC. It encodes CASSRQGGDNEQFF. This chain links TRBV3-1 with TRBJ2-1; the D gene could be TRBD1 or TRBD2 (7 bases each). Germline V gene data show CDR1 as LGHDT and CDR2 as YNNKEL (reference sequence). The length of the CDR3 is 14 residues. Trimming shortened V by 4 bases and J by 5 bases, and 12 bases separated the two germline ends.